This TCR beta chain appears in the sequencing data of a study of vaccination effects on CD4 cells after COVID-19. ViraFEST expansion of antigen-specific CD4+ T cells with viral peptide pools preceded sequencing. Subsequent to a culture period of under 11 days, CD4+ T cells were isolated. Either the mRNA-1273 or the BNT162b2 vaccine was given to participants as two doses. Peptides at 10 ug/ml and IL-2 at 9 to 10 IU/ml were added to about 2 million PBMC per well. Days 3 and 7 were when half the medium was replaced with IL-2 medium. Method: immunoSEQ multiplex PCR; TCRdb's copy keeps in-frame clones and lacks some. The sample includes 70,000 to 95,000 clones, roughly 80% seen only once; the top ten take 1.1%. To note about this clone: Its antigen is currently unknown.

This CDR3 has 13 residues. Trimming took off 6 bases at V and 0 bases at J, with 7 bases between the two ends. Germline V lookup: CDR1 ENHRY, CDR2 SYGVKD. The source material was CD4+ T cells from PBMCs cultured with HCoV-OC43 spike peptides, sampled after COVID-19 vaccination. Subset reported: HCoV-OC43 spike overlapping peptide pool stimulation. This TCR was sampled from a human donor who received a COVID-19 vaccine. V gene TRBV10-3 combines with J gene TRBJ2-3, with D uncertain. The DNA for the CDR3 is TGTGCCATCAGCGCAACTAGCACAGATACGCAGTATTTT. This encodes CAISATSTDTQYF.